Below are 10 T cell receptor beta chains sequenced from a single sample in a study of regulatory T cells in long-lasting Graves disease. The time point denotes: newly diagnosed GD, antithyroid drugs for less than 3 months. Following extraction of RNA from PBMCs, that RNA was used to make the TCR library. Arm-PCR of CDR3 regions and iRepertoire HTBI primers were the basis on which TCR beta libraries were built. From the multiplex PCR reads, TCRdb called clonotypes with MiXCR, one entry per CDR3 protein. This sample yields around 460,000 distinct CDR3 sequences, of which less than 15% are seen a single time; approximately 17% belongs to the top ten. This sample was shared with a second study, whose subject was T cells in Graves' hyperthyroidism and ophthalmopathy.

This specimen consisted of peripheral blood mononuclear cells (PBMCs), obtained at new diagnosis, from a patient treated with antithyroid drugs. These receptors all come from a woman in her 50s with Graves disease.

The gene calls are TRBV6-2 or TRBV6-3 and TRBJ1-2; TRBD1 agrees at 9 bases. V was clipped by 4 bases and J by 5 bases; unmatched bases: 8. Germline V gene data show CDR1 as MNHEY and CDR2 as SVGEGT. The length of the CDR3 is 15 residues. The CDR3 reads CASSSPGQGWYGYTF. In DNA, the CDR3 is TGTGCCAGCAGTTCCCCGGGACAGGGTTGGTATGGCTACACCTTC.

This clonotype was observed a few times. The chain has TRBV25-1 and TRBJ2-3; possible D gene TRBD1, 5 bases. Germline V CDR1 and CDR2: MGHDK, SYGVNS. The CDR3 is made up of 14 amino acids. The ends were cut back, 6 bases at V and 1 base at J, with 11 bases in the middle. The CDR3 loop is CASRLMTGTDTQYF. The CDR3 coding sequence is TGTGCCAGCAGGCTCATGACAGGCACAGATACGCAGTATTTT.

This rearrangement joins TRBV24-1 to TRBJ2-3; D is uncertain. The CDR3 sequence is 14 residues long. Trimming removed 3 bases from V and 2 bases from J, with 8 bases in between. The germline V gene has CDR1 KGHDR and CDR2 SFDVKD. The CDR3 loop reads CATSDVGATDTQYF. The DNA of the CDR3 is TGTGCCACCAGTGATGTCGGCGCCACAGATACGCAGTATTTT.

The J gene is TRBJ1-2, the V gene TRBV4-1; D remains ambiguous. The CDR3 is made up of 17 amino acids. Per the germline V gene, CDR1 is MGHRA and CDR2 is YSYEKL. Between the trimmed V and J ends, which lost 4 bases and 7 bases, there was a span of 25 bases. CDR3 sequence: CASSPLWEDGTATGYTF. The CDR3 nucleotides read TGCGCCAGCAGCCCGCTTTGGGAAGATGGTACAGCAACTGGCTACACCTTC.

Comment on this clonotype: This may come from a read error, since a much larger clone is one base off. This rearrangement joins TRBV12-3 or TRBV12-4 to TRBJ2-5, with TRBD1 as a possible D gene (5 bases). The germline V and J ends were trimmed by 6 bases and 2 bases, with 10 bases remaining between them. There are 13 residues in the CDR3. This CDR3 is CASRVRVQETQYF. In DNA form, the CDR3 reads TGTGCCAGCAGGGTCAGGGTTCAAGAGACCCAGTACTTC.

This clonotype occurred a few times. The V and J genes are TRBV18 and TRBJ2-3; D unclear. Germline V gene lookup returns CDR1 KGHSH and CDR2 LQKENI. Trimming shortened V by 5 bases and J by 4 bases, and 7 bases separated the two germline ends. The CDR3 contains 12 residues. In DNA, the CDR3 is TGTGCCAGCTCAGTCGGGTCAGATACGCAGTATTTT. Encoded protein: CASSVGSDTQYF.

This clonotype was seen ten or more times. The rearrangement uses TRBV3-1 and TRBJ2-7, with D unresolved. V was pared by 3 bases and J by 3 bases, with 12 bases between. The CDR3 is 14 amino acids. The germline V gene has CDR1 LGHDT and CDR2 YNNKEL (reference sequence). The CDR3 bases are TGTGCCAGCAGCCACAGACGATTATACTACGAGCAGTACTTC. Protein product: CASSHRRLYYEQYF.

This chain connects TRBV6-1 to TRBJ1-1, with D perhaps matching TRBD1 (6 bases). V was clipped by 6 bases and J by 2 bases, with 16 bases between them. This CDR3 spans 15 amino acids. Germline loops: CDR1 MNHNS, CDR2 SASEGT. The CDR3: CASRPVDRRNTEAFF. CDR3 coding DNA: TGTGCCAGCAGACCCGTCGACAGGCGTAACACTGAAGCTTTCTTT.

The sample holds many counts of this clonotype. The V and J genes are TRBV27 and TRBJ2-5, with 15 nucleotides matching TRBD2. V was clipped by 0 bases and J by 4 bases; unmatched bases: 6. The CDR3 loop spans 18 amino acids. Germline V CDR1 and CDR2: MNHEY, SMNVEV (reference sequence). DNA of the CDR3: TGTGCCAGCAGTTTATCCGGGGCGGGACTAGCGGGAGGAGAGACCCAGTACTTC. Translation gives CASSLSGAGLAGGETQYF.

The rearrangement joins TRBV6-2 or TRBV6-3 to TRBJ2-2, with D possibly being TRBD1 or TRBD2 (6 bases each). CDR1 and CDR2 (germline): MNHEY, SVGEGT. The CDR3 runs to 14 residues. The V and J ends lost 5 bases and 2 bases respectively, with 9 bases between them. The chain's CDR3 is CASSEGGNTGELFF. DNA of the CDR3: TGTGCCAGCAGTGAGGGGGGAAACACCGGGGAGCTGTTTTTT.